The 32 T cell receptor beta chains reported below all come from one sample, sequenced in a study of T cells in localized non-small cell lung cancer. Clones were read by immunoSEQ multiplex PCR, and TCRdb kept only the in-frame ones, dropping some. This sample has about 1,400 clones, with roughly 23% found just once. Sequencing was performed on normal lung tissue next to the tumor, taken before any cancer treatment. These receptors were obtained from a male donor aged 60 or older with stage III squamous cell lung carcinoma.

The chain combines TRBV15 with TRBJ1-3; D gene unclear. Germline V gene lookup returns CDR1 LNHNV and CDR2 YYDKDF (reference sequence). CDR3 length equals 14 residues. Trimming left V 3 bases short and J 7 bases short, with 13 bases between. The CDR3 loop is CATSSGQLWNTIYF. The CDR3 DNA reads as TGTGCCACCAGCAGCGGCCAGTTATGGAACACCATATATTTT.

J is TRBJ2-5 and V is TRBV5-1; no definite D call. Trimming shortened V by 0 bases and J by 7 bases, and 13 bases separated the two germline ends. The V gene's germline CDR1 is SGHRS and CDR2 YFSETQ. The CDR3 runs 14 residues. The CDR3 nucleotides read TGCGCCAGCAGCTTGGAACAGACCTCCAGGACCCAGTACTTC. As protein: CASSLEQTSRTQYF.

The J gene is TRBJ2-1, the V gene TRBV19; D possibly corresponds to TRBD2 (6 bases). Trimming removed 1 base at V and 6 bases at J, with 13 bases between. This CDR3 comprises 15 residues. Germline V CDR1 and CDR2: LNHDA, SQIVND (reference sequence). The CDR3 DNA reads TGTGCCAGTAGTATAGTACGTCTAGCGATCAATGAGCAGTTCTTC. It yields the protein CASSIVRLAINEQFF.

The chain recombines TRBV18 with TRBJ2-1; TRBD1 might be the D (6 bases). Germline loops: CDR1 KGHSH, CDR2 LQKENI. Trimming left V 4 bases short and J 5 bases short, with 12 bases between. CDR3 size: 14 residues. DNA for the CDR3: TGTGCCAGCTCACATCGGGACACGGACAATGAGCAGTTCTTC. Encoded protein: CASSHRDTDNEQFF.

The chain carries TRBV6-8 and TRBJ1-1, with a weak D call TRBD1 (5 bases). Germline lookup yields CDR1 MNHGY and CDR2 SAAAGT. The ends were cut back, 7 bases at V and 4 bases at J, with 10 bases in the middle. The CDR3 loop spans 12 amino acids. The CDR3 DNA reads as TGTGCCAGCATGGTGGGGCTCACTGAAGCTTTCTTT. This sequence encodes CASMVGLTEAFF.

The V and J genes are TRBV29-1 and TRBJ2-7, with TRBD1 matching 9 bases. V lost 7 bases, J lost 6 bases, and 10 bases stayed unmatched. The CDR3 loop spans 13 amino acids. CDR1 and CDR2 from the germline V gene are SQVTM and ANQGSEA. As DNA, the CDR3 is TGCAGCGCCGGACCGGGACAGGGTGCCGAGCAGTACTTC. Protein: CSAGPGQGAEQYF.

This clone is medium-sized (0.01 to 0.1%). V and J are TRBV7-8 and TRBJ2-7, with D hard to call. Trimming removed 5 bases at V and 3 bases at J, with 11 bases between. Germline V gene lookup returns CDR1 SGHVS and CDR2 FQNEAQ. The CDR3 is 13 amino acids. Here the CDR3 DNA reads TGTGCCAGCAGCCCGGGCCCCAACTACGAGCAGTACTTC. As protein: CASSPGPNYEQYF. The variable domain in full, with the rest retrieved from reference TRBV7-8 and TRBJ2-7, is GAGVSQSPRYKVAKRGQDVALRCDPISGHVSLFWYQQALGQGPEFLTYFQNEAQLDKSGLPSDRFFAERPEGSVSTLKIQRTQQEDSAVYLCASSPGPNYEQYFGPGTRLTVT.

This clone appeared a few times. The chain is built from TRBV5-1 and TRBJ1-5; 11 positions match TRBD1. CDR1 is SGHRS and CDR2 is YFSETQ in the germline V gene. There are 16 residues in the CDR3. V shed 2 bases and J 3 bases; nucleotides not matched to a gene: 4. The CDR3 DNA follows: TGCGCCAGCAGCTTCGGGACAGGGGGTAACAATCAGCCCCAGCATTTT. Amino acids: CASSFGTGGNNQPQHF.

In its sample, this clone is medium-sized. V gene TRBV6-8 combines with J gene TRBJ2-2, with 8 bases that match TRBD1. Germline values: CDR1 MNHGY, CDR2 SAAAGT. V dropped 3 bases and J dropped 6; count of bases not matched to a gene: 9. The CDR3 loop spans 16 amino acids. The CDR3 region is CASSYAGGAVAGELFF. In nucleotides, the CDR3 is TGTGCCAGCAGTTATGCAGGGGGCGCGGTAGCCGGGGAGCTGTTTTTT.

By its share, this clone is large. The CDR3 is CASSTGLGQETQYF. CDR3 nucleotides: TGTGCCAGCAGCACGGGACTGGGACAAGAGACCCAGTACTTC. This sequence joins TRBV11-3 and TRBJ2-5; maybe TRBD2 (6 bases). The CDR3 has 14 residues. The V and J ends lost 5 bases and 2 bases respectively, with 12 bases between them. Germline V gene lookup returns CDR1 SGHNT and CDR2 YENEEA.

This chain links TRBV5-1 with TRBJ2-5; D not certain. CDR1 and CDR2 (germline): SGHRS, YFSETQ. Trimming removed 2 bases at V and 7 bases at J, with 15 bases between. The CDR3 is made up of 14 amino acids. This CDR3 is CASSLGIQGGTQYF. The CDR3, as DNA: TGCGCCAGCAGCTTAGGTATCCAAGGCGGGACCCAGTACTTC.

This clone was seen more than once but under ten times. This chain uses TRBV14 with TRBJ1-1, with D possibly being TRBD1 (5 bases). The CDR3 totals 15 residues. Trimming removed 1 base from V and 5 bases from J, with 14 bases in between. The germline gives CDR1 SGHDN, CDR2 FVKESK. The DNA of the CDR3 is TGTGCCAGCAGCCAAGTTGTGGGGGAAGGGACTGAAGCTTTCTTT. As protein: CASSQVVGEGTEAFF.

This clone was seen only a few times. DNA of the CDR3: TGTGCCAGCAGTGAAGAAGGGGTCGAGCAGTACTTC. Its translation is CASSEEGVEQYF. The V call is TRBV9, the J call TRBJ2-7; TRBD1 might be the D (5 bases). CDR1 is SGDLS and CDR2 is YYNGEE in the germline V gene. The CDR3 is 12 amino acids. V shed 5 bases and J shed 6 bases, with 12 bases lying between them.

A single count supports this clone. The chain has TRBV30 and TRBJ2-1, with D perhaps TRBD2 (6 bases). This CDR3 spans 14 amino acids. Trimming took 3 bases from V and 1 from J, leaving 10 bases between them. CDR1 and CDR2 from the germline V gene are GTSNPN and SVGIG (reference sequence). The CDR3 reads CAWSPGTSYNEQFF. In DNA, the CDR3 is TGTGCCTGGAGCCCTGGGACTTCCTACAATGAGCAGTTCTTC. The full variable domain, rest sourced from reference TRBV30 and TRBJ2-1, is SQTIHQWPATLVQPVGSPLSLECTVEGTSNPNLYWYRQAAGRGLQLLFYSVGIGQISSEVPQNLSASRPQDRQFILSSKKLLLSDSGFYLCAWSPGTSYNEQFFGPGTRLTVL.

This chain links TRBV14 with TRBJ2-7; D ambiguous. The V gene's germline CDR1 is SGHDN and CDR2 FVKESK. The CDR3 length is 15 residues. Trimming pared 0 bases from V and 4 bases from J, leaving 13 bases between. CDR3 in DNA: TGTGCCAGCAGCCAAGATCATGGGCCGACTTACGAGCAGTACTTC. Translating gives CASSQDHGPTYEQYF.

The CDR3 spells CASSLRDTPNYGYTF. In DNA, the CDR3 is TGCGCCAGCAGCTTACGGGACACCCCAAACTATGGCTACACCTTC. This chain joins TRBV5-1 and TRBJ1-2, with D possibly TRBD1 on 6 matching bases. CDR3 length equals 15 residues. V was shortened by 2 bases and J by 2 bases, with 13 bases between the two germline ends. Germline V gene data show CDR1 as SGHRS and CDR2 as YFSETQ.

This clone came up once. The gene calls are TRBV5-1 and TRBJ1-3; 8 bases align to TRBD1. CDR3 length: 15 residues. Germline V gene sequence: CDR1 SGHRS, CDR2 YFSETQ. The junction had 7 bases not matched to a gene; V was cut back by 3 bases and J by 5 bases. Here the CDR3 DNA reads TGCGCCAGCAGCTCCTCTGGACAGGGACGAAACACCATATATTTT. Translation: CASSSSGQGRNTIYF.

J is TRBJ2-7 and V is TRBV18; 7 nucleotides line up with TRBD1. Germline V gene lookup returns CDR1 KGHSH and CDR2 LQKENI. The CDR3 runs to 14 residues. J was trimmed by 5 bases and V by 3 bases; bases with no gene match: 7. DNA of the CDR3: TGTGCCAGCTCACCTTATAAGACAGGGAACGAGCAGTACTTC. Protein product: CASSPYKTGNEQYF.

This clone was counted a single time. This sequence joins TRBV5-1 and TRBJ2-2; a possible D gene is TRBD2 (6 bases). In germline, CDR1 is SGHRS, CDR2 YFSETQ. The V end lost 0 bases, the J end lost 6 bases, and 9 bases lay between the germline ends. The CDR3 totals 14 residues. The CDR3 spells CASSLVGGAGELFF. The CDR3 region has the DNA TGCGCCAGCAGCTTGGTCGGAGGGGCCGGGGAGCTGTTTTTT.

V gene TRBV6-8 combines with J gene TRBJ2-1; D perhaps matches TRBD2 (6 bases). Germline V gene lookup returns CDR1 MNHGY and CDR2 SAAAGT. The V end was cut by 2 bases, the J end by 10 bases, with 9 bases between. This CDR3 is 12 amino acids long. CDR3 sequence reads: CASSYGGLEQFF. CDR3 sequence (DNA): TGTGCCAGCAGTTACGGGGGACTGGAGCAGTTCTTC.

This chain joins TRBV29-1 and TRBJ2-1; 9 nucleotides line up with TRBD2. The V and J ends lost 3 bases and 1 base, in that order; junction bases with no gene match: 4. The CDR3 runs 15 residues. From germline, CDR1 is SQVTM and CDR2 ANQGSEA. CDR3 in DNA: TGCAGCGTTGAGGCTGCGGGAGGGTCCTACAATGAGCAGTTCTTC. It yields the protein CSVEAAGGSYNEQFF.

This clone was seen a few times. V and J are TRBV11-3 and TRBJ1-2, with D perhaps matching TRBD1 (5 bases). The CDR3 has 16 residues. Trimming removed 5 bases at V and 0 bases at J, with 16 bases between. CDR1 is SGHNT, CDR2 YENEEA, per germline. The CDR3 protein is CASSPSGASSNYGYTF. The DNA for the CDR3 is TGTGCCAGCAGCCCTAGCGGGGCCTCTTCTAACTATGGCTACACCTTC.

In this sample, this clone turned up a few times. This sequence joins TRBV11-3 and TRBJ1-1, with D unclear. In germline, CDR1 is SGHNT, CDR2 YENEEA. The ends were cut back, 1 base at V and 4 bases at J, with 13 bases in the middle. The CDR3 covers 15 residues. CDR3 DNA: TGTGCCAGCAGCTTAGGACAACTGGGCTCCACTGAAGCTTTCTTT. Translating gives CASSLGQLGSTEAFF.

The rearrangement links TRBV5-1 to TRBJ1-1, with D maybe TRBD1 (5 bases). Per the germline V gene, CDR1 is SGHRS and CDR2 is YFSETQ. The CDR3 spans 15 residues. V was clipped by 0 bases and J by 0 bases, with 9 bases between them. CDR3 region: CASSLEGEVNTEAFF. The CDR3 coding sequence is TGCGCCAGCAGCTTGGAAGGGGAAGTGAACACTGAAGCTTTCTTT.

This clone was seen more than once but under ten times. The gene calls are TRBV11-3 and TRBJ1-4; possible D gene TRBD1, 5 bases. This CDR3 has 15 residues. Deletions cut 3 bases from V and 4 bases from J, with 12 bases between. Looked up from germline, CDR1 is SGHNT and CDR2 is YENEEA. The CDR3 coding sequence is TGTGCCAGCAGCTTGGGGCGGCGCAATAATGAAAAACTGTTTTTT. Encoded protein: CASSLGRRNNEKLFF. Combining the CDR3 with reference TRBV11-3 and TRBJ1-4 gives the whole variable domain EAGVVQSPRYKIIEKKQPVAFWCNPISGHNTLYWYLQNLGQGPELLIRYENEEAVDDSQLPKDRFSAERLKGVDSTLKIQPAELGDSAVYLCASSLGRRNNEKLFFGSGTQLSVL.

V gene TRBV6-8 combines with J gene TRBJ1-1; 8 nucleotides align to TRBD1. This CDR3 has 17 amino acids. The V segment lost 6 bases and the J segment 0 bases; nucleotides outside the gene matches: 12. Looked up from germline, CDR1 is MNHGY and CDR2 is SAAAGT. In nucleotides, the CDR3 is TGTGCCAGCAGCCGACCCGGGACAGGCGGGATGAACACTGAAGCTTTCTTT. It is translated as CASSRPGTGGMNTEAFF.

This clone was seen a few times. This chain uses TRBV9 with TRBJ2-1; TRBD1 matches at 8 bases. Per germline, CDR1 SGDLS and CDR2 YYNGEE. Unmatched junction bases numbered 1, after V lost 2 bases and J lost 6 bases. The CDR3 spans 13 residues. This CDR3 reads CASSVTGGNEQFF. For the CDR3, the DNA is TGTGCCAGCAGCGTTACAGGGGGCAATGAGCAGTTCTTC.

CDR3 DNA: TGTGCCAGCTCCCCCGGCCCTAGCTCTGGGGCCAACGTCCTGACTTTC. This gives the protein CASSPGPSSGANVLTF. This chain connects TRBV18 to TRBJ2-6; D is unresolved. The CDR3 contains 16 residues. V was clipped by 6 bases and J by 0 bases, with 12 bases between them. In germline, CDR1 is KGHSH, CDR2 LQKENI.

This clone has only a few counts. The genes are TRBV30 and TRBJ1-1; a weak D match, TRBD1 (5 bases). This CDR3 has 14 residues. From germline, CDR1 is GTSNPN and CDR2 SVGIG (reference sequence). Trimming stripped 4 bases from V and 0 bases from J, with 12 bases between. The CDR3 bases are TGTGCCTGGAACCTCGGACAATTGAACACTGAAGCTTTCTTT. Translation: CAWNLGQLNTEAFF. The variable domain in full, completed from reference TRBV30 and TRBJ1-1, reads SQTIHQWPATLVQPVGSPLSLECTVEGTSNPNLYWYRQAAGRGLQLLFYSVGIGQISSEVPQNLSASRPQDRQFILSSKKLLLSDSGFYLCAWNLGQLNTEAFFGQGTRLTVV.

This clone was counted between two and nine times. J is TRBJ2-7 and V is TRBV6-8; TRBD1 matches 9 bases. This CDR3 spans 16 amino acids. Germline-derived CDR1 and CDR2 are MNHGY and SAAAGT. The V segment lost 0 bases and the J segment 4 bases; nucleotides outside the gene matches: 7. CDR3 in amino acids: CASSYSLGQGVYEQYF. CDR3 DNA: TGTGCCAGCAGTTACTCGTTGGGACAGGGTGTGTACGAGCAGTACTTC.

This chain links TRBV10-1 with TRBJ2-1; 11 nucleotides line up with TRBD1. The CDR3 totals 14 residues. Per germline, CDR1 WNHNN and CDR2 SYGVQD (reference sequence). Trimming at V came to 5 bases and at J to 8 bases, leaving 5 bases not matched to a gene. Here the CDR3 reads CASSRTGGWDEQFF. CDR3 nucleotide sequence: TGCGCCAGCAGTAGGACAGGGGGCTGGGATGAGCAGTTCTTC.

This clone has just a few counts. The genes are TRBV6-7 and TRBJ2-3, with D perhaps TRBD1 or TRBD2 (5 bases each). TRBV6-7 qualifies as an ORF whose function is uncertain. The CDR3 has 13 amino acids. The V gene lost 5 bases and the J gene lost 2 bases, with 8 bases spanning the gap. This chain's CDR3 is CASSRDATDTQYF. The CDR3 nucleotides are TGTGCCAGCAGTCGGGACGCCACAGATACGCAGTATTTT.